This TCR beta chain is from a study of response to subunit inactivated influenza vaccine. From germline, CDR1 is MDHEN and CDR2 SYDVKM. This CDR3 has 17 residues. V shed 2 bases, J shed 0 bases, and the junction held 9 bases outside the gene matches. TCRdb ran MiXCR on the RT-PCR reads and lists one entry per CDR3 protein. The repertoire holds around 650,000 distinct CDR3 sequences, with approximately 14% as singletons. This receptor was obtained from a man aged 50 to 59 who received an inactivated influenza vaccine. This specimen was PBMCs from blood, taken less than 13 days after vaccination. This chain joins TRBV28 and TRBJ2-5, with 7 positions matching TRBD1. As DNA, the CDR3 is TGTGCCAGCAGTTTACGTCCCGGGACAGTGGACCAAGAGACCCAGTACTTC. This translates into CASSLRPGTVDQETQYF.